This entry concerns a single T cell receptor (beta chain). Antigen: not known. With the Oncomine TCR Beta short-read assay, DNA from cultured CD4+ T cells was sequenced. From the PCR reads, TCRdb called clonotypes with MiXCR, one entry per CDR3 protein. The data show about 20,000 distinct CDR3 sequences, with about half seen just once and around a sixth held by the top ten. The treatment: roughly nine-day PBMC culture with coronavirus spike peptide pools or control peptides (ViraFEST assay). It was on days 3 and 7 that half the medium was replaced with fresh IL-2 medium. This CDR3 comprises 15 residues. The germline V gene has CDR1 MNHEY and CDR2 SVGEGT. V lost 6 bases, J lost 0 bases, and 6 bases stayed unmatched. The data originate from a study of vaccination and CD4 T cells after COVID-19.

The sequenced sample was CD4+ T cells from blood, cultured in vitro, obtained before SARS-CoV-2 vaccination. The sequence came from a human donor who had recovered from COVID-19. This rearrangement joins TRBV6-2 or TRBV6-3 to TRBJ2-7; 9 bases fit TRBD1. The CDR3 DNA is TGTGCCAGCAGCGCCGGGACAGGGCGCTCCTACGAGCAGTACTTC. It is translated as CASSAGTGRSYEQYF.